The entry below describes one T cell receptor beta chain. Its antigen remains unidentified. Some clones are missing from TCRdb's copy, which holds only in-frame ones; the method was immunoSEQ multiplex PCR. The sample consists of roughly 1,800,000 clones, approximately 95% of them appearing once. This entry comes from a study of shared clonotypes between healthy human individuals. Study in general: In total, the donors were two women and a few men aged 18 to 49. Overall study results and limits: Relative to clonotypes present in all four donors, those not shared had lower generation probabilities.

Naive CD8 cells were CD45RO-negative, positively selected for CCR7, excluding terminally differentiated effector memory CD45RA+ cells. Nashville, Tennessee was home to all donors, who were Caucasian adults. The CDR3 is made up of 14 amino acids. Germline V gives CDR1 LNHDA, CDR2 SQIVND (reference sequence). V was pared by 8 bases and J by 4 bases, with 7 bases of the junction left unmatched. The chain couples TRBV19 to TRBJ1-1; TRBD1 matches at 10 bases. The source of this sequence is a man aged 18 to 29 in good health. Sequenced input: naive CD8+ T cells sorted from blood. The DNA for the CDR3 is TGTGCCAGTCGCCCGGGACAGGGGCTCACTGAAGCTTTCTTT. This codes for CASRPGQGLTEAFF.